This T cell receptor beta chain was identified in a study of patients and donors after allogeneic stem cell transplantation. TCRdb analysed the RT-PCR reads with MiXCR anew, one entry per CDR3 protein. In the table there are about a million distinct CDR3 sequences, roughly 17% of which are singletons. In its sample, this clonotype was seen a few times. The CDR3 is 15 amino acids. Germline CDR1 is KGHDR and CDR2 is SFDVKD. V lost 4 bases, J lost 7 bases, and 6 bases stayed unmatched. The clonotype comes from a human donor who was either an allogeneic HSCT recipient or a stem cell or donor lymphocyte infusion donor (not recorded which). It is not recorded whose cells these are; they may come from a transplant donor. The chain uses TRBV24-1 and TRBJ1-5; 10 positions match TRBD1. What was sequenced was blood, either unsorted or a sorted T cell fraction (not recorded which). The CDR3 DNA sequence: TGTGCCACCAGTGAAGCCGGGACAGGGGCACAGCCCCAGCATTTT. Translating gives CATSEAGTGAQPQHF.